The 30 T cell receptor beta chains below all came from one sample that was sequenced in a study of shared clonotypes between healthy human individuals. The repertoire was sequenced with immunoSEQ multiplex PCR; TCRdb's copy has only in-frame clones and lacks some. Of hundreds of thousands of clones in the sample, roughly 72% were seen once. Sequencing was performed on memory CD4+ T cells sorted from blood. As to subset: CD45RA-negative fraction. These receptors all stem from a woman in her thirties in good health.

The chain has TRBV5-1 and TRBJ2-7; a possible D gene is TRBD2 (6 bases). CDR3 size: 15 residues. The V and J ends lost 2 bases and 0 bases respectively, with 12 bases between them. Germline V gives CDR1 SGHRS, CDR2 YFSETQ. Here the CDR3 reads CASSLGAGLSYEQYF. The DNA of the CDR3 is TGCGCCAGCAGCTTAGGAGCGGGTCTCTCCTACGAGCAGTACTTC.

V and J are TRBV18 and TRBJ1-3, with 7 positions matching TRBD1. CDR1 is KGHSH and CDR2 is LQKENI in the germline V gene. CDR3 size: 13 residues. J gave up 4 bases and V 3 bases, and 0 bases lay outside the gene matches. The CDR3 DNA reads TGTGCCAGCTCACCGGGACAGGGAAACACCATATATTTT. It is translated as CASSPGQGNTIYF.

In its sample, this clone was seen a few times. The rearrangement joins TRBV27 to TRBJ1-2; TRBD1 aligns across 11 bases. The CDR3 contains 14 residues. Germline CDR1 reads MNHEY; CDR2 reads SMNVEV (reference sequence). Unmatched junction bases numbered 3, after V lost 5 bases and J lost 4 bases. CDR3 nucleotides: TGTGCCAGCAGTACGGGACAGGGGGTCTATGGCTACACCTTC. This translates into CASSTGQGVYGYTF.

Ten or more counts support this clone. This rearrangement joins TRBV9 to TRBJ2-3; a possible D gene is TRBD2 (7 bases). The V end was cut by 4 bases, the J end by 6 bases, with 21 bases between. The CDR3 runs to 16 residues. CDR1 is SGDLS, CDR2 YYNGEE, per germline. CDR3 sequence reads: CASSPPGGLGPDTQYF. The CDR3 nucleotides are TGTGCCAGCAGCCCACCCGGGGGGCTTGGTCCCGATACGCAGTATTTT.

This clone was counted many times. This chain links TRBV29-1 with TRBJ1-1; 9 nucleotides match TRBD1. The germline CDR1 and CDR2 sequences are SQVTM and ANQGSEA. The V gene end was trimmed by 6 bases and the J gene end by 10 bases; junction bases not matched to a gene: 6. CDR3 size: 11 residues. The CDR3 sequence is CSVDGQGTAFF. CDR3 coding DNA: TGCAGCGTAGATGGACAGGGGACAGCTTTCTTT. Together with reference TRBV29-1 and TRBJ1-1, the CDR3 gives the full variable domain: SAVISQKPSRDICQRGTSLTIQCQVDSQVTMMFWYRQQPGQSLTLIATANQGSEATYESGFVIDKFPISRPNLTFSTLTVSNMSPEDSSIYLCSVDGQGTAFFGQGTRLTVV.

This chain connects TRBV6-5 to TRBJ2-3; D is unresolved. CDR1 and CDR2 (germline): MNHEY, SVGAGI. CDR3 size: 14 residues. Trimming stripped 6 bases from V and 5 bases from J, with 15 bases between. CDR3 amino acids: CASRRPTGQDTQYF. The CDR3, as DNA: TGTGCCAGCAGGAGACCTACGGGCCAAGATACGCAGTATTTT.

This rearrangement joins TRBV4-1 to TRBJ2-1, with 10 bases fitting TRBD2. Germline CDR1 and CDR2: MGHRA and YSYEKL. V dropped 6 bases and J dropped 6; count of bases not matched to a gene: 8. The CDR3 is 15 residues long. In DNA form, the CDR3 reads TGCGCCAGCAGGAAAGCGGGAGGGCCGGGCAATGAGCAGTTCTTC. This sequence encodes CASRKAGGPGNEQFF.

This chain links TRBV5-1 with TRBJ1-3, with D maybe TRBD1 (5 bases). CDR3 length equals 15 residues. Germline V lookup: CDR1 SGHRS, CDR2 YFSETQ. Trimming removed 4 bases at V and 3 bases at J, with 14 bases between. The CDR3 protein is CASSGTGGGGNTIYF. In nucleotides, the CDR3 is TGCGCCAGCAGCGGTACGGGGGGAGGTGGAAACACCATATATTTT.

The chain joins TRBV27 to TRBJ2-7; 9 nucleotides agree with TRBD1. The CDR3 totals 13 residues. Germline CDR1 and CDR2: MNHEY and SMNVEV (reference sequence). V shed 8 bases, J shed 6 bases, and the junction held 8 bases outside the gene matches. Here the CDR3 DNA reads TGTGCCAGCCGCGCCGGGACAGGGTCCGAGCAGTACTTC. Encoded protein: CASRAGTGSEQYF.

The chain has TRBV5-8 and TRBJ1-5, with a weak D call TRBD1 (6 bases). V gave up 3 bases and J gave up 6 bases, with 10 bases separating them. Germline V lookup: CDR1 SGHTS, CDR2 YDEGEE. This CDR3 region has 13 residues. CDR3 sequence reads: CASSSGGPQPQHF. The CDR3 DNA reads as TGTGCCAGCAGCTCGGGGGGGCCTCAGCCCCAGCATTTT.

J is TRBJ2-2 and V is TRBV5-5; 7 bases agree with TRBD1. This CDR3 region has 18 residues. CDR1 SGHKS and CDR2 YYEKEE come from the germline V gene (reference sequence). Losses at the gene ends were 0 bases for V and 4 bases for J; bases not matched to a gene: 12. The CDR3 spells CASSLVPSGGPGTGELFF. CDR3 coding DNA: TGTGCCAGCAGCTTGGTACCCTCAGGGGGTCCTGGCACCGGGGAGCTGTTTTTT.

V gene TRBV5-1 combines with J gene TRBJ2-7; 11 bases line up with TRBD2. Germline-derived CDR1 and CDR2 are SGHRS and YFSETQ. V lost 0 bases, J lost 3 bases, and 2 bases stayed unmatched. This CDR3 has 15 residues. The CDR3 spells CASSLATSGGYEQYF. The CDR3 coding sequence is TGCGCCAGCAGCTTGGCAACTAGCGGGGGCTACGAGCAGTACTTC.

This clone was picked up one time. The chain joins TRBV6-1 to TRBJ2-3; D may correspond to TRBD1 or TRBD2 (5 bases each). Per the germline V gene, CDR1 is MNHNS and CDR2 is SASEGT. V was clipped by 8 bases and J by 2 bases, with 17 bases between them. The CDR3 spans 15 residues. The CDR3 reads CASAPTGTYTDTQYF. The CDR3 DNA sequence: TGTGCCAGCGCCCCCACCGGGACCTACACAGATACGCAGTATTTT.

As for this clone: The same CDR3 arises from other DNA sequences in this sample as well. The gene calls are TRBV7-9 and TRBJ2-7; 7 nucleotides line up with TRBD1. The length of the CDR3 is 13 residues. The J segment lost 2 bases and the V segment lost 5 bases, leaving 3 bases of the junction unmatched. CDR1 SEHNR and CDR2 FQNEAQ come from the germline V gene (reference sequence). This chain's CDR3 is CASSRQGTYEQYF. The CDR3 DNA is TGTGCCAGCAGCCGACAGGGTACCTACGAGCAGTACTTC.

This clone was picked up one time. V and J are TRBV7-9 and TRBJ2-5; D remains ambiguous. There are 17 residues in the CDR3. CDR1 SEHNR and CDR2 FQNEAQ come from the germline V gene (reference sequence). V was pared by 0 bases and J by 1 base, with 15 bases between. CDR3 region: CASSLAMLGYSQETQYF. CDR3 DNA sequence: TGTGCCAGCAGCTTAGCTATGTTGGGATACTCCCAAGAGACCCAGTACTTC.

This chain links TRBV5-4 with TRBJ2-5, with D perhaps matching TRBD2 (6 bases). CDR1 and CDR2 from the germline V gene are SGHNT and YYREEE (reference sequence). The V and J ends lost 0 bases and 3 bases respectively, with 15 bases between them. This CDR3 is built from 16 residues. The DNA for the CDR3 is TGTGCCAGCAGCTTGGATGGAGGGGCCCTCAAAGAGACCCAGTACTTC. Translation gives CASSLDGGALKETQYF.

This clone was counted a few times. CDR3: CASRNRGQGYTF. CDR3 bases: TGTGCCAGCAGGAACCGGGGCCAGGGCTACACCTTC. The chain has TRBV2 and TRBJ1-2, with D possibly TRBD1 on 5 matching bases. V lost 6 bases, J lost 8 bases, and 13 bases lay in between. CDR1 and CDR2 (germline): SNHLY, FYNNEI. CDR3 length: 12 residues. Combining the CDR3 with reference TRBV2 and TRBJ1-2 gives the whole variable domain EPEVTQTPSHQVTQMGQEVILRCVPISNHLYFYWYRQILGQKVEFLVSFYNNEISEKSEIFDDQFSVERPDGSNFTLKIRSTKLEDSAMYFCASRNRGQGYTFGSGTRLTVV.

This clone was recorded once. The chain uses TRBV18 and TRBJ1-2; D is perhaps TRBD1 (6 bases). Germline CDR1 KGHSH, CDR2 LQKENI. CDR3 size: 16 residues. The V gene lost 2 bases and the J gene lost 2 bases, with 15 bases spanning the gap. The chain's CDR3 is CASSPYTDRPNYGYTF. CDR3 sequence (DNA): TGTGCCAGCTCACCATACACCGACAGGCCCAACTATGGCTACACCTTC.

A single count supports this clone. The rearrangement joins TRBV28 to TRBJ1-5, with a tentative D call TRBD1 (5 bases). CDR1 and CDR2 (germline): MDHEN, SYDVKM. V lost 2 bases and J lost 6, with 17 bases in between. This CDR3 spans 16 amino acids. The CDR3 spells CASSLNGPGGSQPQHF. In DNA, the CDR3 is TGTGCCAGCAGTTTAAATGGTCCGGGGGGGAGTCAGCCCCAGCATTTT.

This clone was seen just once. V is TRBV27 and J is TRBJ2-3; D not resolved. Germline CDR1 is MNHEY and CDR2 is SMNVEV (reference sequence). V lost 8 bases and J 0 bases, leaving 15 bases between the germline ends. The CDR3 totals 15 residues. The CDR3 here is CASSLMGPSTDTQYF. The CDR3 nucleotides are TGTGCCAGCTCCCTAATGGGTCCTAGCACAGATACGCAGTATTTT.

The chain links TRBV19 to TRBJ2-7; 9 bases match TRBD1. From germline, CDR1 is LNHDA and CDR2 SQIVND (reference sequence). Trimming cost V 6 bases and J 6 bases; bases outside gene matches: 9. The CDR3 covers 14 residues. In DNA, the CDR3 is TGTGCCAGTAGCAACCTGGGACAGGGAGGCGAGCAGTACTTC. Translation gives CASSNLGQGGEQYF.

Only a few counts were recorded for this clone. The chain uses TRBV2 and TRBJ2-7; D may match TRBD1 or TRBD2 (5 bases each). CDR1 and CDR2 from the germline V gene are SNHLY and FYNNEI. V was cut by 8 bases and J by 6 bases, with 26 bases left in between. The CDR3 is 16 residues long. The CDR3 DNA is TGTGCCAGCTCGACCGGAGAGGGGAGATCCCAGGGCGAGCAGTACTTC. Translated, it gives CASSTGEGRSQGEQYF.

This chain joins TRBV6-1 and TRBJ1-2; D gene unclear. Germline assignment: CDR1 MNHNS and CDR2 SASEGT. This CDR3 has 11 amino acids. Trimming took 8 bases from V and 4 from J, leaving 8 bases between them. In nucleotides, the CDR3 is TGTGCCAGCCGAATTAGCTATGGCTACACCTTC. It encodes CASRISYGYTF.

The chain is built from TRBV6-5 and TRBJ1-4; a possible D gene is TRBD1 (6 bases). The length of the CDR3 is 15 residues. From germline, CDR1 is MNHEY and CDR2 SVGAGI. V lost 4 bases, J lost 8 bases, and 17 bases lay in between. CDR3 sequence: CASSLSQGRTEKLFF. CDR3 DNA: TGTGCCAGCAGTTTATCACAGGGTCGAACCGAAAAACTGTTTTTT.

The V call is TRBV27, the J call TRBJ2-7; tentative D call: TRBD1 (6 bases). V lost 7 bases, J lost 1 base, and 17 bases lay in between. Germline loops: CDR1 MNHEY, CDR2 SMNVEV (reference sequence). CDR3 length: 15 amino acids. The CDR3 region has the DNA TGTGCCAGCAAACTCGACGTAGGGGGATCCTACGAGCAGTACTTC. Amino acid sequence: CASKLDVGGSYEQYF.

The V call is TRBV4-2, the J call TRBJ1-3; D is unclear. The CDR3 is 15 amino acids. Looked up from germline, CDR1 is LGHNA and CDR2 is YNFKEQ. The V end lost 0 bases, the J end lost 4 bases, and 10 bases lay between the germline ends. The CDR3 DNA reads as TGTGCCAGCAGCCAAGAAGCGTTCGGGGGAAACACCATATATTTT. Its protein product is CASSQEAFGGNTIYF.

The V call is TRBV29-1, the J call TRBJ2-3; the D call may be TRBD1 or TRBD2 (5 bases each). The CDR3 is 14 amino acids. Germline CDR1 reads SQVTM; CDR2 reads ANQGSEA. V was trimmed by 4 bases and J by 3 bases, leaving 14 bases between them. CDR3 coding DNA: TGCAGCGTTGTGACAGTGAGGGGTACAGATACGCAGTATTTT. Encoded protein: CSVVTVRGTDTQYF.

This clone was detected once. The rearrangement links TRBV4-1 to TRBJ2-1, with 9 positions matching TRBD2. CDR3 length: 16 amino acids. V shed 4 bases, J shed 4 bases, and the junction held 8 bases outside the gene matches. CDR1 MGHRA and CDR2 YSYEKL come from the germline V gene. The CDR3 DNA sequence: TGCGCCAGCAGCCCGGGTGGGACTAGCATATACAATGAGCAGTTCTTC. It yields the protein CASSPGGTSIYNEQFF.

Comments on this clone: A read error may produce the germline difference seen at one junction end. The chain uses TRBV7-6 and TRBJ2-7; 10 bases map to TRBD2. This CDR3 is 13 amino acids long. Germline V lookup: CDR1 SGHVS, CDR2 FNYEAQ. In DNA, the CDR3 is TGTGCCAGCAGACTAGCGGGATCGGGGGACCCAGACTTC. Encoded protein: CASRLAGSGDPDF.

The V gene is TRBV6-1, the J gene TRBJ1-5; no clear D gene. V was shortened by 5 bases and J by 0 bases, with 8 bases between the two germline ends. Germline-derived CDR1 and CDR2 are MNHNS and SASEGT. The CDR3 consists of 14 residues. The CDR3 loop reads CASSSHYSNQPQHF. In DNA, the CDR3 is TGTGCCAGCAGTTCTCACTATAGCAATCAGCCCCAGCATTTT.